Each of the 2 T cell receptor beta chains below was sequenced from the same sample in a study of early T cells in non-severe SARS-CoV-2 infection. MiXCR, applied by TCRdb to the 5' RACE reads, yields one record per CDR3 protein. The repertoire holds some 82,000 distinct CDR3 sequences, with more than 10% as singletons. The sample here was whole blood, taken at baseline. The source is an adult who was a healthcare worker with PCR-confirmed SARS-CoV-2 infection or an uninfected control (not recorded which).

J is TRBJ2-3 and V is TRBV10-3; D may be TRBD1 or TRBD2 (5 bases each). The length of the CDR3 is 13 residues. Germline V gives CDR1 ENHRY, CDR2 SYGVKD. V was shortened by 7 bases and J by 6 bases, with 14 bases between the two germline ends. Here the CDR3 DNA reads TGTGCCATCATGGGACGAGAGAGGGATACGCAGTATTTT. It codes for CAIMGRERDTQYF.

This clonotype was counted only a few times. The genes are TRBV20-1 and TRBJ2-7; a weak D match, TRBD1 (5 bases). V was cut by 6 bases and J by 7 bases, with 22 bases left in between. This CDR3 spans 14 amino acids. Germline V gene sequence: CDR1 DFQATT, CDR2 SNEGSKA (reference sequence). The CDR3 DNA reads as TGCAGTGCAACCAGGGATCCCGGCCGTTCGGAGCAGTACTTC. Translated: CSATRDPGRSEQYF.